This T cell receptor beta chain stems from a study of blood T cell repertoires in COVID-19. The method was immunoSEQ multiplex PCR; TCRdb's version includes in-frame clones alone and lacks a portion of them. Here the sample spans 150,000 or so clones, about 90% being singletons. The TCR comes from a man aged 45-65 years with acute or convalescent COVID-19. The sequenced sample consisted of peripheral blood.

CDR3 protein: CASSIQVYSNQPQHF. The CDR3 nucleotides read TGTGCCAGTAGTATACAGGTATATAGCAATCAGCCCCAGCATTTT. The rearrangement uses TRBV19 and TRBJ1-5; D not resolved. Germline V gene lookup returns CDR1 LNHDA and CDR2 SQIVND (reference sequence). This CDR3 is built from 15 residues. V lost 2 bases to trimming and J lost 0 bases, with 8 bases between them.